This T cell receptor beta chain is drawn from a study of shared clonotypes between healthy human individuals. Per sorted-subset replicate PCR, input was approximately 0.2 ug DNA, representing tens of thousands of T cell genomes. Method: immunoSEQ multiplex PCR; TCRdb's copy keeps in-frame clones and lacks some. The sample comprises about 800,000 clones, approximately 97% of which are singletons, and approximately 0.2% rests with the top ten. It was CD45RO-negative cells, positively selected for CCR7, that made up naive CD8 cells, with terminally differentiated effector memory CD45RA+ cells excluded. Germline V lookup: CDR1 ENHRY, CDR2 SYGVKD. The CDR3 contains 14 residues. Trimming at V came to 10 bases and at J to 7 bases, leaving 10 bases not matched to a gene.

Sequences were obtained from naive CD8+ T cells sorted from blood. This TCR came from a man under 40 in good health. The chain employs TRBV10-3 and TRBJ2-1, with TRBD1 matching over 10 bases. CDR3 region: CASLGDRGTNEQFF. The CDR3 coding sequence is TGTGCCAGCCTTGGGGACAGGGGTACGAATGAGCAGTTCTTC.